This T cell receptor beta chain emerged from a study of cytomegalovirus exposure and HLA in healthy donors. PCR amplification relied on 60 Vbeta primers (plus 13 Jbeta primers). Assay used: immunoSEQ multiplex PCR; TCRdb lists only in-frame clones, some missing. Found here are about 65,000 clones; the top ten clones hold approximately 15%. Germline assignment: CDR1 SEHNR and CDR2 FQNEAQ (reference sequence). Trimming took 1 base from V and 6 from J; bases not matched to a gene: 8. The CDR3 runs 15 residues. The TCR was taken from a boy between 10 and 17 years old in good health and CMV-seronegative. The sample consisted of PBMCs. The chain uses TRBV7-9 and TRBJ1-1; 7 positions match TRBD1. CDR3 in DNA: TGTGCCAGCAGCTTAGTAAGGGGGCGATCGCCTGAAGCTTTCTTT. Its translation: CASSLVRGRSPEAFF.